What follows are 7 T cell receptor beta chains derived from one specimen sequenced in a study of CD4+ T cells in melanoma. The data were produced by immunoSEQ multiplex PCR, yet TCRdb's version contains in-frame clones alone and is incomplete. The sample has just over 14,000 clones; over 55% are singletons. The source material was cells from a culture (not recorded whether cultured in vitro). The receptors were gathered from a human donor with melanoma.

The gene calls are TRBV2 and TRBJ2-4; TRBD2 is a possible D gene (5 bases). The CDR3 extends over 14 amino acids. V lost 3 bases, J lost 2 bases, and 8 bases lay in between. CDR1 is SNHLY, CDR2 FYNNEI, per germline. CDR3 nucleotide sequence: TGTGCCAGCAGTGATCCGGGGACCAAAAACATTCAGTACTTC. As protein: CASSDPGTKNIQYF.

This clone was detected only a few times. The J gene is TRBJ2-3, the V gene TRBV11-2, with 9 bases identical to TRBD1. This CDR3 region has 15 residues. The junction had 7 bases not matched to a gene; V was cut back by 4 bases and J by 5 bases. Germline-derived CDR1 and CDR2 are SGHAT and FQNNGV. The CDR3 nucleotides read TGTGCCAGCAGCTCCTACAGGGGGCGTGGAGATACGCAGTATTTT. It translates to CASSSYRGRGDTQYF.

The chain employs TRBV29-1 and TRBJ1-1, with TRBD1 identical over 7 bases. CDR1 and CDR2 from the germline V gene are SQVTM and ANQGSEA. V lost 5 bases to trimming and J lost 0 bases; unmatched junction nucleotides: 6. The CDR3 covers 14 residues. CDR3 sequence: CSVNRGGVNTEAFF. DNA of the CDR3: TGCAGCGTTAACAGGGGCGGGGTGAACACTGAAGCTTTCTTT. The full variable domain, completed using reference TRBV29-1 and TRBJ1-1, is SAVISQKPSRDICQRGTSLTIQCQVDSQVTMMFWYRQQPGQSLTLIATANQGSEATYESGFVIDKFPISRPNLTFSTLTVSNMSPEDSSIYLCSVNRGGVNTEAFFGQGTRLTVV.

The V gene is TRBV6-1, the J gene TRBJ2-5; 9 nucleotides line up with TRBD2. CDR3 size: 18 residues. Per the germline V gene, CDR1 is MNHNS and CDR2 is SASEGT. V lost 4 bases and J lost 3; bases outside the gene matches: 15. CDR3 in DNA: TGTGCCAGCAGTGCACTCGCGGGGGGGGTAGGCCTCAAAGAGACCCAGTACTTC. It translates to CASSALAGGVGLKETQYF.

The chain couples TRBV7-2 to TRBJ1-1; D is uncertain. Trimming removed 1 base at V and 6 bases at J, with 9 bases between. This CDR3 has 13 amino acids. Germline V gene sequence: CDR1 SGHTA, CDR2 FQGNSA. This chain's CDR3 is CASSLGRPAEAFF. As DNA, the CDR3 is TGTGCCAGCAGCTTAGGTCGGCCGGCTGAAGCTTTCTTT.

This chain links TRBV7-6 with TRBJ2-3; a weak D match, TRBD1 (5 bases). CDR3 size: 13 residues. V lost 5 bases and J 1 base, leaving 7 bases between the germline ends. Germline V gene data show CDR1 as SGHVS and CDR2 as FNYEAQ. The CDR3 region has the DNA TGTGCCAGCAGCCCACAGGGCACAGATACGCAGTATTTT. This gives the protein CASSPQGTDTQYF.

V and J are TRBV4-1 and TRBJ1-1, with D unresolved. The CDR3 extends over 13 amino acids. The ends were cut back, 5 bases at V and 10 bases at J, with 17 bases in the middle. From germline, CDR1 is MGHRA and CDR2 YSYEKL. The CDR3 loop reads CASSYPGEAVAFF. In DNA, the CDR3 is TGCGCCAGCAGCTACCCTGGGGAGGCGGTAGCTTTCTTT.